The 18 T cell receptor beta chains in this list originate from one sample, sequenced in a study of cytomegalovirus exposure and HLA in healthy donors. PCR involved 60 Vbeta and 13 Jbeta primers. The repertoire was sequenced with immunoSEQ multiplex PCR; TCRdb's copy has only in-frame clones and lacks some. The repertoire holds about 140,000 clones, with 80% as singletons. The sequenced sample was PBMCs. These receptors all stem from a man between 45 and 60 years old in good health and CMV-seronegative.

This chain uses TRBV19 with TRBJ1-1; TRBD1 is a possible D gene (6 bases). This CDR3 spans 13 amino acids. The V and J ends lost 7 bases and 1 base respectively, with 10 bases between them. The germline gives CDR1 LNHDA, CDR2 SQIVND (reference sequence). Here the CDR3 reads CASKRGWNTEAFF. The CDR3 DNA sequence: TGTGCCAGTAAGAGGGGGTGGAACACTGAAGCTTTCTTT.

CDR3 loop: CASSLAFTDGWDEQYF. CDR3 DNA sequence: TGTGCCAGCAGCTTAGCTTTTACAGACGGTTGGGACGAGCAGTACTTC. The J gene is TRBJ2-7, the V gene TRBV11-2; D is ambiguous. The ends were cut back, 1 base at V and 5 bases at J, with 18 bases in the middle. Germline-derived CDR1 and CDR2 are SGHAT and FQNNGV. The CDR3 covers 16 residues.

The V gene is TRBV4-1, the J gene TRBJ2-7; 9 bases line up with TRBD2. V lost 4 bases, J lost 2 bases, and 9 bases stayed unmatched. The germline V gene encodes CDR1 MGHRA and CDR2 YSYEKL. The length of the CDR3 is 16 residues. The DNA of the CDR3 is TGCGCCAGCAGCCCCTTAGAGGGCGGGAGGGCCTACGAGCAGTACTTC. This encodes CASSPLEGGRAYEQYF.

There are a few counts of this clone. The genes are TRBV14 and TRBJ1-2, with 12 bases identical to TRBD1. The CDR3 is 13 amino acids. Germline CDR1 is SGHDN and CDR2 is FVKESK. With V trimmed by 4 bases and J by 9 bases, 3 bases remained unmatched. The CDR3 region has the DNA TGTGCCAGCAGCCGGGACAGGGGGCTCAGCTACACCTTC. Protein product: CASSRDRGLSYTF.

V is TRBV18 and J is TRBJ2-7; 8 nucleotides align to TRBD2. Unmatched junction bases numbered 12, after V lost 6 bases and J lost 5 bases. This CDR3 is 15 amino acids long. From germline, CDR1 is KGHSH and CDR2 LQKENI. The CDR3 loop is CASSSPGREGHEQYF. CDR3 DNA sequence: TGTGCCAGCTCGTCCCCAGGCCGGGAGGGCCACGAGCAGTACTTC.

This rearrangement joins TRBV20-1 to TRBJ2-1, with D maybe TRBD2 (5 bases). The CDR3 is made up of 11 amino acids. Germline lookup yields CDR1 DFQATT and CDR2 SNEGSKA (reference sequence). V was trimmed by 3 bases and J by 12 bases, leaving 12 bases between them. The CDR3 loop reads CSARSGDRQFF. In DNA, the CDR3 is TGCAGTGCTAGGTCCGGGGATAGGCAGTTCTTC.

This clone has just a few counts. The J gene is TRBJ2-3, the V gene TRBV2; D gene uncertain. CDR3 length: 17 residues. CDR1 and CDR2 from the germline V gene are SNHLY and FYNNEI. V was clipped by 4 bases and J by 0 bases, with 17 bases between them. The CDR3 spells CASSAVSYSPSTDTQYF. For the CDR3, the DNA is TGTGCCAGCAGTGCGGTGTCCTACTCCCCTAGCACAGATACGCAGTATTTT.

This chain joins TRBV7-9 and TRBJ2-5, with D perhaps TRBD1 (5 bases). V gave up 6 bases and J gave up 5 bases, with 16 bases separating them. CDR1 is SEHNR and CDR2 is FQNEAQ in the germline V gene (reference sequence). The CDR3 covers 14 residues. CDR3 in amino acids: CASSPAGRQETQYF. CDR3 nucleotide sequence: TGTGCCAGCAGTCCAGCCGGTCGACAGGAGACCCAGTACTTC.

The V and J genes are TRBV7-3 and TRBJ2-7; D is uncertain. CDR1 is SGHTA, CDR2 FQGTGA, per germline. V lost 2 bases, J lost 0 bases, and 8 bases lay in between. The CDR3 loop spans 14 amino acids. CDR3 nucleotide sequence: TGTGCCAGCAGCTTAGATAGATACTCCTACGAGCAGTACTTC. Protein sequence: CASSLDRYSYEQYF.

V and J are TRBV5-1 and TRBJ1-3; D is possibly TRBD1 (5 bases). V shed 4 bases and J shed 1 base, with 9 bases lying between them. This CDR3 spans 14 amino acids. Germline CDR1 reads SGHRS; CDR2 reads YFSETQ. The CDR3, as DNA: TGCGCCAGCAGCCCTGGGACTTCTGGAAACACCATATATTTT. This gives the protein CASSPGTSGNTIYF.

The rearrangement uses TRBV15 and TRBJ2-2; TRBD2 might be the D (6 bases). V was trimmed by 1 base and J by 0 bases, leaving 12 bases between them. The germline V gene encodes CDR1 LNHNV and CDR2 YYDKDF (reference sequence). There are 17 residues in the CDR3. CDR3 in DNA: TGTGCCACCAGCAGAGGGGTCGCGGGGACGAACACCGGGGAGCTGTTTTTT. It yields the protein CATSRGVAGTNTGELFF.

The chain employs TRBV29-1 and TRBJ1-1; D may be TRBD1 (5 bases). CDR1 is SQVTM and CDR2 is ANQGSEA in the germline V gene. This CDR3 is built from 11 residues. The V end was cut by 7 bases, the J end by 4 bases, with 10 bases between. CDR3 bases: TGCAGCGCCGCCGACAGCACTGAAGCTTTCTTT. Protein sequence: CSAADSTEAFF. The full variable domain, its missing parts supplied by reference TRBV29-1 and TRBJ1-1, is SAVISQKPSRDICQRGTSLTIQCQVDSQVTMMFWYRQQPGQSLTLIATANQGSEATYESGFVIDKFPISRPNLTFSTLTVSNMSPEDSSIYLCSAADSTEAFFGQGTRLTVV.

This chain uses TRBV30 with TRBJ2-2; maybe TRBD1 (6 bases). The CDR3 extends over 14 amino acids. The V end lost 4 bases, the J end lost 0 bases, and 9 bases lay between the germline ends. CDR1 and CDR2 from the germline V gene are GTSNPN and SVGIG (reference sequence). Written as DNA, the CDR3 is TGTGCCTGGAAGGGGGTCTCGAACACCGGGGAGCTGTTTTTT. Translated, it gives CAWKGVSNTGELFF. The variable domain in full, completed from reference TRBV30 and TRBJ2-2, reads SQTIHQWPATLVQPVGSPLSLECTVEGTSNPNLYWYRQAAGRGLQLLFYSVGIGQISSEVPQNLSASRPQDRQFILSSKKLLLSDSGFYLCAWKGVSNTGELFFGEGSRLTVL.

This clone is a singleton in its sample. This rearrangement joins TRBV9 to TRBJ2-5, with D unclear. Germline CDR1 reads SGDLS; CDR2 reads YYNGEE. V lost 0 bases to trimming and J lost 3 bases, with 9 bases between them. This CDR3 contains 14 residues. The CDR3 DNA reads TGTGCCAGCAGCGTAGGTTACAGTAAAGAGACCCAGTACTTC. Translating gives CASSVGYSKETQYF.

This sequence joins TRBV28 and TRBJ1-1; no reliable D call. V was clipped by 6 bases and J by 6 bases, with 11 bases between them. CDR1 MDHEN and CDR2 SYDVKM come from the germline V gene. This CDR3 is built from 12 residues. CDR3 DNA sequence: TGTGCCAGCAGCTCCCGGGTGGCTGAAGCTTTCTTT. Translating gives CASSSRVAEAFF.

This sequence joins TRBV29-1 and TRBJ2-1, with 11 bases identical to TRBD2. This CDR3 comprises 15 residues. V dropped 6 bases and J dropped 7; count of bases not matched to a gene: 11. The germline V gene encodes CDR1 SQVTM and CDR2 ANQGSEA. The CDR3 DNA reads as TGCAGCGTGGCCGTAGCGGGGGGGCCTAAGAATGAGCAGTTCTTC. It is translated as CSVAVAGGPKNEQFF.

This chain uses TRBV5-4 with TRBJ1-1, with 8 bases aligning to TRBD1. The CDR3 has 17 residues. CDR1 is SGHNT and CDR2 is YYREEE in the germline V gene (reference sequence). V lost 4 bases to trimming and J lost 3 bases; unmatched junction nucleotides: 14. CDR3: CASSPWTGSSGDTEAFF. For the CDR3, the DNA is TGTGCCAGCAGCCCGTGGACAGGGAGTTCGGGGGACACTGAAGCTTTCTTT. The full variable domain, with the rest looked up from reference TRBV5-4 and TRBJ1-1, is ETGVTQSPTHLIKTRGQQVTLRCSSQSGHNTVSWYQQALGQGPQFIFQYYREEENGRGNFPPRFSGLQFPNYSSELNVNALELDDSALYLCASSPWTGSSGDTEAFFGQGTRLTVV.

V is TRBV18 and J is TRBJ1-1, with 7 positions matching TRBD1. V shed 5 bases, J shed 5 bases, and the junction held 14 bases outside the gene matches. CDR3 size: 16 residues. Germline V gene data show CDR1 as KGHSH and CDR2 as LQKENI. The CDR3 coding sequence is TGTGCCAGCTCATCCCCCCTCACAGGGGCGAGGACTGAAGCTTTCTTT. This encodes CASSSPLTGARTEAFF.